Listed below are T cell receptor beta chains from one sample, sequenced in a study of T cell changes during pregnancy in multiple sclerosis. Using immunoSEQ multiplex PCR, the repertoire was profiled, and TCRdb retains in-frame clones only, with some absent. The profile shows 50,000 to 70,000 clones, roughly 92% of them singletons. The sample consisted of peripheral blood, taken in the second trimester of pregnancy. The source of these receptors is a female donor with multiple sclerosis, enrolled in a pregnancy study. CDR3s include the opening cysteine and the closing phenylalanine or tryptophan. A D gene is named only where the DNA matches it firmly. A clone size is listed for some rows: how often the clone was seen (once, few, many), or a class if it is expanded.

d_call: TRBD2
clone_size: NA
v_call: TRBV5-6
j_call: TRBJ2-7
cdr3_nt: TGTGCCAGCAGCGCGGTCGGAGCTAGCGGCGAGCAGTACTTC
cdr3_aa: CASSAVGASGEQYF

d_call: TRBD2
clone_size: NA
v_call: TRBV29-1
j_call: TRBJ2-7
cdr3_nt: TGCAGCGTTGAAGTCGTCCTAGCGGGAGGCGAGCAGTACTTC
cdr3_aa: CSVEVVLAGGEQYF

d_call: NA
clone_size: NA
v_call: TRBV30
j_call: TRBJ1-4
cdr3_nt: TGTGCCTACACAAAAACGATACGGGGGTCTAATGAAAAACTGTTTTTT
cdr3_aa: CAYTKTIRGSNEKLFF

d_call: TRBD2
clone_size: NA
v_call: TRBV18
j_call: TRBJ2-2
cdr3_nt: TGTGCCAGCTCACCGCAGTTAGCGGGGAACACCGGGGAGCTGTTTTTT
cdr3_aa: CASSPQLAGNTGELFF

d_call: NA
clone_size: once
v_call: TRBV7-3
j_call: TRBJ2-5
cdr3_nt: TGTGCCAGCAGCTTAGGCAGAGAGACCCAGTACTTC
cdr3_aa: CASSLGRETQYF

d_call: TRBD1
clone_size: NA
v_call: TRBV10-2
j_call: TRBJ1-3
cdr3_nt: TGCGCCAGCAGTGAGGCCAGGGGGCGGATAGGAAACACCATATATTTT
cdr3_aa: CASSEARGRIGNTIYF

d_call: TRBD2
clone_size: NA
v_call: TRBV11-2
j_call: TRBJ2-1
cdr3_nt: TGTGCCAGCAGCCTAGCGGGAGGGGGGAAGAATGAGCAGTTCTTC
cdr3_aa: CASSLAGGGKNEQFF

d_call: NA
clone_size: NA
v_call: TRBV19
j_call: TRBJ1-1
cdr3_nt: TGTGCCAGTAGTATCCCGCCAATGGGGGGTGGTTCTGAAGCTTTCTTT
cdr3_aa: CASSIPPMGGGSEAFF

d_call: NA
clone_size: NA
v_call: TRBV30
j_call: TRBJ2-2
cdr3_nt: TGTGCCTGGGGCCAGTGGGGGCCCGGGGAGCTGTTTTTT
cdr3_aa: CAWGQWGPGELFF

d_call: NA
clone_size: NA
v_call: TRBV28
j_call: TRBJ1-2
cdr3_nt: TGTGCCAGCAGTTTACCCTTAGGCGGCGGCTATGGCTACACCTTC
cdr3_aa: CASSLPLGGGYGYTF

d_call: NA
clone_size: NA
v_call: TRBV19
j_call: TRBJ2-7
cdr3_nt: TGTGCCAGTAGTATCCGGGAGATCCCCTACGAGCAGTACTTC
cdr3_aa: CASSIREIPYEQYF

d_call: TRBD1
clone_size: once
v_call: TRBV10-1
j_call: TRBJ2-7
cdr3_nt: TGCGCCAGCAGTGAGTCCGGGACAGGGGTAGACGAGCAGTACTTC
cdr3_aa: CASSESGTGVDEQYF

d_call: TRBD1
clone_size: once
v_call: TRBV7-2
j_call: TRBJ2-7
cdr3_nt: TGTGCCAGCAGCCTTGGCGAGGGACAGGGTAGTTACGAGCAGTACTTC
cdr3_aa: CASSLGEGQGSYEQYF

d_call: TRBD1
clone_size: NA
v_call: TRBV6-1
j_call: TRBJ1-1
cdr3_nt: TGTGCCAGCAGTGATGCCGGGACAGGGGGCACTGAAGCTTTCTTT
cdr3_aa: CASSDAGTGGTEAFF

d_call: TRBD2
clone_size: few
v_call: TRBV6-1
j_call: TRBJ2-7
cdr3_nt: TGTGCCAGCAGTGAATTAGCGGGGAGCTCCTACGAGCAGTACTTC
cdr3_aa: CASSELAGSSYEQYF

d_call: NA
clone_size: NA
v_call: TRBV18
j_call: TRBJ1-4
cdr3_nt: TGTGCCAGCTCACCACCCGGGAGGCCCGAAGGAAAACTGTTTTTT
cdr3_aa: CASSPPGRPEGKLFF

d_call: TRBD1
clone_size: NA
v_call: TRBV7-2
j_call: TRBJ2-5
cdr3_nt: TGTGCCAGCAGCCCGGGGACAGGCCGTCAAGAGACCCAGTACTTC
cdr3_aa: CASSPGTGRQETQYF

d_call: TRBD2
clone_size: many
v_call: TRBV29-1
j_call: TRBJ2-1
cdr3_nt: TGCAGCGTCTCGACTAGCGGGATAGTATCCAATGAGCAGTTCTTC
cdr3_aa: CSVSTSGIVSNEQFF

d_call: NA
clone_size: few
v_call: TRBV5-1
j_call: TRBJ2-5
cdr3_nt: TGCGCCAGCAGCTTGGGTAGCGTAGAGACCCAGTACTTC
cdr3_aa: CASSLGSVETQYF

d_call: NA
clone_size: NA
v_call: TRBV11-2
j_call: TRBJ2-7
cdr3_nt: TGTGCCAGCAGCTTAGTGGGGTCGGACAACATTTACGAGCAGTACTTC
cdr3_aa: CASSLVGSDNIYEQYF

d_call: TRBD1
clone_size: once
v_call: TRBV29-1
j_call: TRBJ1-1
cdr3_nt: TGCAGCGTAATATACTACGGGACAGGGGGCACTGAAGCTTTCTTT
cdr3_aa: CSVIYYGTGGTEAFF

d_call: NA
clone_size: once
v_call: TRBV11-2
j_call: TRBJ1-3
cdr3_nt: TGTGCCAGCAGCCTCGACAGGGGAAACACCATATATTTT
cdr3_aa: CASSLDRGNTIYF

d_call: TRBD1
clone_size: once
v_call: TRBV2
j_call: TRBJ2-7
cdr3_nt: TGTGCCAGCAGGCGGACAGGGGCCTACGAGCAGTACTTC
cdr3_aa: CASRRTGAYEQYF

d_call: TRBD1
clone_size: NA
v_call: TRBV29-1
j_call: TRBJ1-1
cdr3_nt: TGCAGCGTTGATTTTAAGCCGGGACAGGGGGCCCTGAACACTGAAGCTTTCTTT
cdr3_aa: CSVDFKPGQGALNTEAFF

d_call: TRBD1
clone_size: NA
v_call: TRBV5-4
j_call: TRBJ1-2
cdr3_nt: TGTGCCAGCAGCTCAGTGGGGACAGATTTCTATGGCTACACCTTC
cdr3_aa: CASSSVGTDFYGYTF

d_call: TRBD2
clone_size: NA
v_call: TRBV13
j_call: TRBJ2-1
cdr3_nt: TGTGCCAGCAGCTTAGGGTCTAGCGGGACCAATGAGCAGTTCTTC
cdr3_aa: CASSLGSSGTNEQFF

d_call: TRBD2
clone_size: NA
v_call: TRBV14
j_call: TRBJ2-3
cdr3_nt: TGTGCCAGCAGCCTAAACGTGGTGGCTAGCGGGAGTTCCGATACGCAGTATTTT
cdr3_aa: CASSLNVVASGSSDTQYF

d_call: NA
clone_size: NA
v_call: TRBV20-1
j_call: TRBJ1-4
cdr3_nt: TGCAGTGCTAGAGGGCCGGGTGGGGAGAGTTTT
cdr3_aa: CSARGPGGESF

d_call: TRBD2
clone_size: NA
v_call: TRBV7-9
j_call: TRBJ2-5
cdr3_nt: TGTGCCAGCAGCTTAGTCTCTAGCGGGAGTTATGAGACCCAGTACTTC
cdr3_aa: CASSLVSSGSYETQYF

d_call: NA
clone_size: once
v_call: TRBV5-1
j_call: TRBJ2-7
cdr3_nt: TGCGCCAGCAGCTTGGGGCTGGGGGAGGACGAGCAGTACTTC
cdr3_aa: CASSLGLGEDEQYF

d_call: NA
clone_size: NA
v_call: TRBV7-6
j_call: TRBJ2-7
cdr3_nt: TGTGCCAGCAGCTTAGACGGGGGGCCCTACGAGCAGTACTTC
cdr3_aa: CASSLDGGPYEQYF

d_call: NA
clone_size: few
v_call: TRBV10-3
j_call: TRBJ2-3
cdr3_nt: TGTGCCAGGGGGGAATCCACAGATACGCAGTATTTT
cdr3_aa: CARGESTDTQYF

d_call: NA
clone_size: NA
v_call: TRBV5-1
j_call: TRBJ1-1
cdr3_nt: TGCGCCAGCAGCCCGCAGGGATTTGGAGCTTTCTTT
cdr3_aa: CASSPQGFGAFF

d_call: NA
clone_size: NA
v_call: TRBV7-9
j_call: TRBJ1-4
cdr3_nt: TGTGCCAGCAGCCCGGCGGCCAATTCAATAGCAACTAATGAAAAACTGTTTTTT
cdr3_aa: CASSPAANSIATNEKLFF

d_call: NA
clone_size: NA
v_call: TRBV4-2
j_call: TRBJ1-2
cdr3_nt: TGTGCCAGCAGCCAGGCAGGGCGTTCGGAGGGGTATGGCTACACCTTC
cdr3_aa: CASSQAGRSEGYGYTF

d_call: NA
clone_size: NA
v_call: TRBV19
j_call: TRBJ1-2
cdr3_nt: TGTGCCAGTAGTATCAAGGAGTTCCTCTATGGCTACACCTTC
cdr3_aa: CASSIKEFLYGYTF

d_call: NA
clone_size: NA
v_call: TRBV5-4
j_call: TRBJ2-5
cdr3_nt: TGTGCCAGCAGCTTGGCCGGGTCAGCGAAAGAGACCCAGTACTTC
cdr3_aa: CASSLAGSAKETQYF

d_call: NA
clone_size: NA
v_call: TRBV5-1
j_call: TRBJ1-5
cdr3_nt: TGCGCCAGCAGCTTGGGTGGGCCTAGCAATCAGCCCCAGCATTTT
cdr3_aa: CASSLGGPSNQPQHF

d_call: NA
clone_size: medium-sized
v_call: TRBV19
j_call: TRBJ2-5
cdr3_nt: TGTGCCAGTAGACAGTCCGGAGAGACCCAGTACTTC
cdr3_aa: CASRQSGETQYF

d_call: NA
clone_size: NA
v_call: TRBV4-2
j_call: TRBJ1-4
cdr3_nt: TGTGCCAGCAGCCAAGATGGGCAGGGTAGTAGTGAAAAACTGTTTTTT
cdr3_aa: CASSQDGQGSSEKLFF

d_call: TRBD1
clone_size: NA
v_call: TRBV6-5
j_call: TRBJ2-7
cdr3_nt: TGTGCCAGCAGTTACTGGGACAGCCAAGGCCACGAGCAGTACTTC
cdr3_aa: CASSYWDSQGHEQYF

d_call: TRBD2
clone_size: NA
v_call: TRBV5-4
j_call: TRBJ2-1
cdr3_nt: TGTGCCAGCAGCTTGGGACTAGCGCTTAATGAGCAGTTCTTC
cdr3_aa: CASSLGLALNEQFF

d_call: TRBD1
clone_size: NA
v_call: TRBV30
j_call: TRBJ2-2
cdr3_nt: TGTGCCTGGAGGGGACAGGGTGGGACCGGGGAGCTGTTTTTT
cdr3_aa: CAWRGQGGTGELFF

d_call: NA
clone_size: NA
v_call: TRBV6-1
j_call: TRBJ2-7
cdr3_nt: TGTGCCAGCAGTGAAGAGGCGGGAAGCTCTGGTGAGCAGTACTTC
cdr3_aa: CASSEEAGSSGEQYF

d_call: NA
clone_size: NA
v_call: TRBV18
j_call: TRBJ1-3
cdr3_nt: TGTGCCAGCTCACCAGCAGGGCTGTACGGAAACACCATATATTTT
cdr3_aa: CASSPAGLYGNTIYF

d_call: NA
clone_size: NA
v_call: TRBV15
j_call: TRBJ1-5
cdr3_nt: TGTGCCACCAGAAACCTCTGGGGCGGCAGGGAAGTTGGCAATCAGCCCCAGCATTTT
cdr3_aa: CATRNLWGGREVGNQPQHF

d_call: NA
clone_size: once
v_call: TRBV6-6
j_call: TRBJ1-5
cdr3_nt: TGTGCCAGCTATGAAACAGGGTTGCAGCCCCAGCATTTT
cdr3_aa: CASYETGLQPQHF

d_call: TRBD2
clone_size: NA
v_call: TRBV9
j_call: TRBJ2-1
cdr3_nt: TGTGCCAGCAGCGTAGGACTAGCGGGGGGGACAAGCTCCTACAATGAGCAGTTCTTC
cdr3_aa: CASSVGLAGGTSSYNEQFF

d_call: NA
clone_size: NA
v_call: TRBV9
j_call: TRBJ1-3
cdr3_nt: TGTGCCAGCACAGAATCCGGGGGAAACACCATATATTTT
cdr3_aa: CASTESGGNTIYF

d_call: NA
clone_size: NA
v_call: TRBV11-2
j_call: TRBJ2-3
cdr3_nt: TGTGCCAGCAGCTTAGAGGTTAGCGTCGCAGATACGCAGTATTTT
cdr3_aa: CASSLEVSVADTQYF

d_call: NA
clone_size: NA
v_call: TRBV27
j_call: TRBJ1-5
cdr3_nt: TGTGCCAGCACCTCCCCCCCTGCGGGGAGGAGCAATCAGCCCCAGCATTTT
cdr3_aa: CASTSPPAGRSNQPQHF

d_call: NA
clone_size: once
v_call: TRBV6-5
j_call: TRBJ2-3
cdr3_nt: TGTGCCAGCAGGTCGTCTGGGCCTAGCACAGATACGCAGTATTTT
cdr3_aa: CASRSSGPSTDTQYF

d_call: TRBD1
clone_size: NA
v_call: TRBV2
j_call: TRBJ2-2
cdr3_nt: TGTGCCAGCAGTGAGCAGGGGGCCGGGGAGCTGTTTTTT
cdr3_aa: CASSEQGAGELFF

d_call: TRBD1
clone_size: NA
v_call: TRBV5-4
j_call: TRBJ1-1
cdr3_nt: TGTGCCAGCAGCTTGCCGACCGGGACAGGGGGGCCTGAAGCTTTCTTT
cdr3_aa: CASSLPTGTGGPEAFF

d_call: NA
clone_size: NA
v_call: TRBV6-1
j_call: TRBJ2-5
cdr3_nt: TGTGCCAGCGCCCTGATTTTAGCGGAAGAGACCCAGTACTTC
cdr3_aa: CASALILAEETQYF

d_call: NA
clone_size: NA
v_call: TRBV7-7
j_call: TRBJ2-5
cdr3_nt: TGTGCTAGCAGCTTGGGGGCCGTAGTAGCTGAAGAGACCCAGTACTTC
cdr3_aa: CASSLGAVVAEETQYF

d_call: TRBD2
clone_size: NA
v_call: TRBV4-1
j_call: TRBJ2-1
cdr3_nt: TGCGCCAGCAGCCGGGGCGGGAGGGATAATGAGCAGTTCTTC
cdr3_aa: CASSRGGRDNEQFF

d_call: TRBD1
clone_size: NA
v_call: TRBV5-1
j_call: TRBJ1-2
cdr3_nt: TGCGCCAGCAGCTTGGCCTCTACAGGGGGGCCTTATGGCTACACCTTC
cdr3_aa: CASSLASTGGPYGYTF

d_call: TRBD2
clone_size: NA
v_call: TRBV5-4
j_call: TRBJ2-5
cdr3_nt: TGTGCCAGCAGCCTAGCGGGAGGCGGGGAGACCCAGTACTTC
cdr3_aa: CASSLAGGGETQYF

d_call: NA
clone_size: NA
v_call: TRBV9
j_call: TRBJ1-1
cdr3_nt: TGTGCCAGCAGCCGTTTTAGGAACACTGAAGCTTTCTTT
cdr3_aa: CASSRFRNTEAFF